The 5 T cell receptor beta chains below all came from one sample that was sequenced in a study of cytomegalovirus exposure and HLA in healthy donors. PCR employed 60 Vbeta and 13 Jbeta primers. The assay was immunoSEQ multiplex PCR, and TCRdb's table has in-frame clones only and misses some. This sample's table reports roughly 120,000 clones. Input material: PBMCs. These receptor sequences come from a man aged 18 to 35 in good health and CMV-seronegative.

The chain carries TRBV28 and TRBJ1-4; TRBD1 agrees at 10 bases. From germline, CDR1 is MDHEN and CDR2 SYDVKM. V lost 0 bases to trimming and J lost 8 bases; unmatched junction nucleotides: 6. This CDR3 region has 16 residues. CDR3 protein: CASSLWGGTGDEKLFF. The CDR3 nucleotides read TGTGCCAGCAGTTTATGGGGAGGGACAGGGGACGAAAAACTGTTTTTT.

The chain employs TRBV5-8 and TRBJ1-5; 9 nucleotides line up with TRBD1. CDR1 SGHTS and CDR2 YDEGEE come from the germline V gene. J was trimmed by 3 bases and V by 6 bases; bases with no gene match: 7. The length of the CDR3 is 15 residues. The DNA of the CDR3 is TGTGCCAGCACCTCGTGGGACAGGGACAATCAGCCCCAGCATTTT. Its translation: CASTSWDRDNQPQHF. Using reference TRBV5-8 and TRBJ1-5 for the parts outside the CDR3, the full variable domain is EAGVTQSPTHLIKTRGQQATLRCSPISGHTSVYWYQQALGLGLQFLLWYDEGEERNRGNFPPRFSGRQFPNYSSELNVNALELEDSALYLCASTSWDRDNQPQHFGDGTRLSIL.

The V call is TRBV19, the J call TRBJ2-6; D perhaps matches TRBD1 (7 bases). Germline V gene sequence: CDR1 LNHDA, CDR2 SQIVND (reference sequence). The germline V and J ends were trimmed by 2 bases and 0 bases, with 14 bases remaining between them. The CDR3 covers 18 residues. CDR3 coding DNA: TGTGCCAGTAGTATATCTGGCAGGGGGGCCTCTGGGGCCAACGTCCTGACTTTC. Translated, it gives CASSISGRGASGANVLTF.

The rearrangement joins TRBV6-6 to TRBJ2-1; 8 bases are a match to TRBD1. CDR1 is MNHNY, CDR2 SVGAGI, per germline (reference sequence). CDR3 length: 15 residues. With 6 bases clipped from V and 0 bases from J, the junction kept 4 bases outside the gene matches. CDR3 protein: CASRTGVSSYNEQFF. CDR3 DNA sequence: TGTGCCAGCAGGACAGGGGTGAGCTCCTACAATGAGCAGTTCTTC.

The chain joins TRBV4-2 to TRBJ2-1; 9 bases fit TRBD1. V gave up 8 bases and J gave up 5 bases; unmatched junction bases: 1. The length of the CDR3 is 12 residues. Germline loops: CDR1 LGHNA, CDR2 YNFKEQ. This chain's CDR3 is CASRDRDNEQFF. The CDR3 DNA follows: TGTGCCAGCCGGGACAGGGACAATGAGCAGTTCTTC.